These 21 T cell receptor beta chains originate from one sample sequenced in a study of early T cells in non-severe SARS-CoV-2 infection. Via MiXCR, TCRdb re-called the 5' RACE reads, giving one row per CDR3 protein. This sample has over 55,000 distinct CDR3 sequences, with almost 9.5% found just once. The specimen was whole blood. These receptors were collected from an adult who was a healthcare worker with PCR-confirmed SARS-CoV-2 infection or an uninfected control (not recorded which).

The genes are TRBV29-1 and TRBJ2-1, with D tentatively TRBD2 (5 bases). Per germline, CDR1 SQVTM and CDR2 ANQGSEA. This CDR3 has 15 residues. Trimming stripped 2 bases from V and 0 bases from J, with 11 bases between. The CDR3 nucleotides read TGCAGCGTTGAAACATGGCGGGCCTCCTACAATGAGCAGTTCTTC. Its translation is CSVETWRASYNEQFF.

The V and J genes are TRBV27 and TRBJ1-2; 7 bases line up with TRBD1. Germline trimming cut 5 bases from V and 4 bases from J; bases unmatched to any gene: 10. This CDR3 is 15 amino acids long. The germline gives CDR1 MNHEY, CDR2 SMNVEV (reference sequence). This chain's CDR3 is CASSLQGGSPYGYTF. Here the CDR3 DNA reads TGTGCCAGCAGTCTCCAGGGGGGAAGCCCCTATGGCTACACCTTC.

Only one count was recorded for this clonotype. The chain combines TRBV27 with TRBJ2-5, with 9 bases that match TRBD1. Germline values: CDR1 MNHEY, CDR2 SMNVEV (reference sequence). The CDR3 extends over 14 amino acids. The junction had 7 bases not matched to a gene; V was cut back by 6 bases and J by 5 bases. The CDR3 sequence is CASSGQGFWETQYF. As DNA, the CDR3 is TGTGCCAGCAGCGGACAGGGGTTTTGGGAGACCCAGTACTTC.

The table lists this clonotype with a few counts. The chain links TRBV6-6 to TRBJ2-2, with D tentatively TRBD1 (5 bases). The V and J ends lost 4 bases and 5 bases respectively, with 8 bases between them. The germline V gene has CDR1 MNHNY and CDR2 SVGAGI (reference sequence). This CDR3 spans 13 amino acids. CDR3 sequence: CASSSRQTGELFF. The CDR3 coding sequence is TGTGCCAGCAGTTCACGACAGACCGGGGAGCTGTTTTTT.

The table lists this clonotype with many counts. J is TRBJ2-6 and V is TRBV6-1; a possible D gene is TRBD2 (5 bases). Germline V gene lookup returns CDR1 MNHNS and CDR2 SASEGT. There are 18 residues in the CDR3. Trimming left V 2 bases short and J 0 bases short, with 14 bases between. The chain's CDR3 is CASSERAGLASGANVLTF. In nucleotides, the CDR3 is TGTGCCAGCAGTGAACGAGCAGGCCTAGCCTCTGGGGCCAACGTCCTGACTTTC.

This sequence joins TRBV6-5 and TRBJ1-1; 8 nucleotides line up with TRBD1. V trimming: 7 bases; J trimming: 5 bases; junction bases outside the gene matches: 9. Looked up from germline, CDR1 is MNHEY and CDR2 is SVGAGI. This CDR3 spans 14 amino acids. The CDR3 DNA is TGTGCCAGCAAGGACAGGGAAAGGATGACTGAAGCTTTCTTT. It translates to CASKDRERMTEAFF.

This clonotype was found a few times. V and J are TRBV3-1 and TRBJ1-5, with 7 bases lining up with TRBD1. The CDR3 loop spans 19 amino acids. V dropped 9 bases and J dropped 0; count of bases not matched to a gene: 20. Germline-derived CDR1 and CDR2 are LGHDT and YNNKEL (reference sequence). The CDR3 region is CARTPPPGQPLYSNQPQHF. As DNA, the CDR3 is TGTGCCAGGACACCTCCCCCGGGACAGCCGCTTTATAGCAATCAGCCCCAGCATTTT. Complete variable domain (other parts from reference TRBV3-1 and TRBJ1-5): DTAVSQTPKYLVTQMGNDKSIKCEQNLGHDTMYWYKQDSKKFLKIMFSYNNKELIINETVPNRFSPKSPDKAHLNLHINSLELGDSAVYFCARTPPPGQPLYSNQPQHFGDGTRLSIL.

This clonotype was counted at least ten times. The chain is built from TRBV2 and TRBJ1-2; D gene unclear. The CDR3 runs 14 residues. The ends were cut back, 3 bases at V and 3 bases at J, with 11 bases in the middle. Germline CDR1 and CDR2: SNHLY and FYNNEI. The CDR3 here is CASSDSHADYGYTF. Here the CDR3 DNA reads TGTGCCAGCAGTGATAGCCACGCGGACTATGGCTACACCTTC.

At least ten counts were recorded for this clonotype. The V gene is TRBV9, the J gene TRBJ1-1, with D possibly TRBD1 on 6 matching bases. This CDR3 has 14 amino acids. CDR1 is SGDLS, CDR2 YYNGEE, per germline. V was trimmed by 0 bases and J by 4 bases, leaving 10 bases between them. This CDR3 is CASSVEGVTTEAFF. The DNA for the CDR3 is TGTGCCAGCAGCGTAGAGGGGGTGACCACTGAAGCTTTCTTT.

This clonotype has just a few counts. The V gene is TRBV5-1, the J gene TRBJ1-2, with D perhaps TRBD1 (6 bases). The CDR3 spans 14 residues. Germline CDR1 and CDR2: SGHRS and YFSETQ. Between the trimmed V and J ends, which lost 4 bases and 3 bases, there was a span of 13 bases. CDR3 in amino acids: CASSQGQLHYGYTF. The DNA of the CDR3 is TGCGCCAGCAGCCAAGGACAGCTCCACTATGGCTACACCTTC.

This clonotype was recorded many times. The chain employs TRBV20-1 and TRBJ1-1; a weak D match, TRBD1 (5 bases). Germline CDR1 is DFQATT and CDR2 is SNEGSKA (reference sequence). CDR3 size: 16 residues. Trimming shortened V by 6 bases and J by 1 base, and 21 bases separated the two germline ends. This CDR3 is CSASLLRRTSNTEAFF. CDR3 nucleotides: TGCAGTGCCAGTCTTCTGAGGCGGACATCGAACACTGAAGCTTTCTTT.

Here the CDR3 reads CASSPRGGGNSPLHF. For the CDR3, the DNA is TGTGCCAGCAGCCCCCGGGGGGGCGGGAATTCACCCCTCCACTTT. V is TRBV3-1 and J is TRBJ1-6; a possible D gene is TRBD1 (6 bases). Trimming shortened V by 4 bases and J by 7 bases, and 14 bases separated the two germline ends. The germline gives CDR1 LGHDT, CDR2 YNNKEL (reference sequence). The CDR3 runs to 15 residues. The whole variable domain, filled in from reference TRBV3-1 and TRBJ1-6, reads DTAVSQTPKYLVTQMGNDKSIKCEQNLGHDTMYWYKQDSKKFLKIMFSYNNKELIINETVPNRFSPKSPDKAHLNLHINSLELGDSAVYFCASSPRGGGNSPLHFGNGTRLTVT.

This clonotype was detected many times. V is TRBV19 and J is TRBJ2-5, with 7 bases identical to TRBD2. Germline-derived CDR1 and CDR2 are LNHDA and SQIVND (reference sequence). This CDR3 has 15 residues. The V and J ends lost 3 bases and 5 bases, in that order; junction bases with no gene match: 9. In DNA form, the CDR3 reads TGTGCCAGTAGTATGGGCGCCCCGCGGGAGGAGACCCAGTACTTC. Its translation is CASSMGAPREETQYF.

CDR3 loop: CASSMENTIYF. CDR3 DNA: TGCGCCAGCAGCATGGAGAACACCATATATTTT. This chain connects TRBV5-1 to TRBJ1-3; D not certain. Germline values: CDR1 SGHRS, CDR2 YFSETQ. The CDR3 sequence is 11 residues long. The germline V and J ends were trimmed by 4 bases and 7 bases, with 6 bases remaining between them.

There are a few counts of this clonotype. This chain joins TRBV2 and TRBJ1-2; D unresolved. The CDR3 contains 13 residues. Trimming cost V 3 bases and J 4 bases, with 9 bases left between them. Germline V CDR1 and CDR2: SNHLY, FYNNEI. CDR3: CASSEGTFYGYTF. The CDR3 DNA reads as TGTGCCAGCAGTGAGGGCACCTTCTATGGCTACACCTTC.

This chain uses TRBV28 with TRBJ1-1; D perhaps matches TRBD1 (6 bases). The germline V gene encodes CDR1 MDHEN and CDR2 SYDVKM. Trimming took 6 bases from V and 4 from J, leaving 15 bases between them. This CDR3 comprises 14 residues. In DNA form, the CDR3 reads TGTGCCAGCAGCCCTCCCGGGGGCATCACTGAAGCTTTCTTT. Translated: CASSPPGGITEAFF.

The sample holds many counts of this clonotype. This rearrangement joins TRBV5-5 to TRBJ1-2; D is perhaps TRBD1 (5 bases). The germline V gene encodes CDR1 SGHKS and CDR2 YYEKEE (reference sequence). Trimming cost V 5 bases and J 7 bases, with 15 bases left between them. The CDR3 contains 13 residues. CDR3 loop: CASSQGSGLGYTF. CDR3 coding DNA: TGTGCCAGCAGTCAAGGCTCGGGGCTTGGCTACACCTTC.

This clonotype has only a few counts. The chain combines TRBV3-1 with TRBJ2-1; no clear D. Germline V gives CDR1 LGHDT, CDR2 YNNKEL (reference sequence). Trimming shortened V by 0 bases and J by 0 bases, and 9 bases separated the two germline ends. This CDR3 comprises 16 residues. The CDR3 region has the DNA TGTGCCAGCAGCCAAGATGCGCGGAACTCCTACAATGAGCAGTTCTTC. This gives the protein CASSQDARNSYNEQFF.

V gene TRBV20-1 combines with J gene TRBJ2-2; TRBD2 aligns across 8 bases. The CDR3 is 14 residues long. Germline trimming cut 6 bases from V and 5 bases from J; bases unmatched to any gene: 8. CDR1 is DFQATT, CDR2 SNEGSKA, per germline (reference sequence). In DNA form, the CDR3 reads TGCAGTGCAAACCCGGGACTAGTGACCGGGGAGCTGTTTTTT. Translating it yields CSANPGLVTGELFF.

This rearrangement joins TRBV5-1 to TRBJ2-1, with D possibly being TRBD2 (6 bases). The germline V gene has CDR1 SGHRS and CDR2 YFSETQ. This CDR3 is 15 amino acids long. The germline V and J ends were trimmed by 7 bases and 2 bases, with 16 bases remaining between them. This chain's CDR3 is CASALGGVPYNEQFF. The CDR3 DNA sequence: TGCGCCAGCGCGTTGGGGGGAGTCCCCTACAATGAGCAGTTCTTC.

J is TRBJ1-1 and V is TRBV29-1, with 9 bases aligning to TRBD1. Germline loops: CDR1 SQVTM, CDR2 ANQGSEA. J gave up 2 bases and V 7 bases, and 5 bases lay outside the gene matches. CDR3 length: 13 residues. CDR3 loop: CSGGQGVNTEAFF. CDR3 DNA sequence: TGCAGCGGGGGACAGGGAGTAAACACTGAAGCTTTCTTT.